Each of the 23 T cell receptor beta chains below was sequenced from the same sample in a study of beta chain features in type 1 diabetes. cDNA synthesis used the whole RNA isolate, giving expressed TCRB sequences. The repertoire was sequenced with immunoSEQ multiplex PCR; TCRdb's copy has only in-frame clones and lacks some. Counted here are roughly 170,000 clones, about 13% occurring once; the ten biggest clones make up less than 0.7%. The sample was central memory CD4+ T cells from blood. The receptors here all came from a woman between 18 and 29 years old in good health.

This clone has just a few counts. V is TRBV2 and J is TRBJ2-7; 9 positions match TRBD1. This CDR3 is 14 amino acids long. With 5 bases clipped from V and 2 bases from J, the junction kept 4 bases outside the gene matches. Germline lookup yields CDR1 SNHLY and CDR2 FYNNEI. This CDR3 reads CASSLQGATYEQYF. The DNA of the CDR3 is TGTGCCAGCAGTTTACAGGGGGCTACCTACGAGCAGTACTTC. Using reference TRBV2 and TRBJ2-7 for the parts outside the CDR3, the full variable domain is EPEVTQTPSHQVTQMGQEVILRCVPISNHLYFYWYRQILGQKVEFLVSFYNNEISEKSEIFDDQFSVERPDGSNFTLKIRSTKLEDSAMYFCASSLQGATYEQYFGPGTRLTVT.

The sample holds a few counts of this clone. J is TRBJ2-7 and V is TRBV28, with a weak D call TRBD2 (6 bases). This CDR3 is built from 12 residues. Trimming pared 6 bases from V and 7 bases from J, leaving 13 bases between. Germline CDR1 MDHEN, CDR2 SYDVKM. DNA for the CDR3: TGTGCCAGCAGCGGGAGATCGGGAGAGCAGTACTTC. Its translation: CASSGRSGEQYF. The complete variable domain, with remaining parts taken from reference TRBV28 and TRBJ2-7, reads DVKVTQSSRYLVKRTGEKVFLECVQDMDHENMFWYRQDPGLGLRLIYFSYDVKMKEKGDIPEGYSVSREKKERFSLILESASTNQTSMYLCASSGRSGEQYFGPGTRLTVT.

The DNA of the CDR3 is TGTGCCAGCACCCGGGACAGCGACTCCACAGATACGCAGTATTTT. As protein: CASTRDSDSTDTQYF. This chain uses TRBV6-5 with TRBJ2-3, with 7 bases identical to TRBD1. Unmatched junction bases numbered 9, after V lost 7 bases and J lost 2 bases. Looked up from germline, CDR1 is MNHEY and CDR2 is SVGAGI. This CDR3 comprises 15 residues.

The rearrangement uses TRBV4-1 and TRBJ2-4; a weak D match, TRBD1 (5 bases). Trimming took 1 base from V and 4 from J, leaving 11 bases between them. The germline CDR1 and CDR2 sequences are MGHRA and YSYEKL. The CDR3 is 15 residues long. The DNA for the CDR3 is TGCGCCAGCAGCCAAGTACTCAGGGAAAAAAACATTCAGTACTTC. Its protein is CASSQVLREKNIQYF.

This clone has a handful of counts. The chain employs TRBV5-1 and TRBJ2-1; the D is unclear. Trimming removed 4 bases from V and 4 bases from J, with 12 bases in between. Germline CDR1 reads SGHRS; CDR2 reads YFSETQ. The CDR3 sequence is 14 residues long. As DNA, the CDR3 is TGCGCCAGCAGCGGAGACTTGAGTTACAATGAGCAGTTCTTC. It codes for CASSGDLSYNEQFF. The full variable domain, its missing parts supplied by reference TRBV5-1 and TRBJ2-1, is KAGVTQTPRYLIKTRGQQVTLSCSPISGHRSVSWYQQTPGQGLQFLFEYFSETQRNKGNFPGRFSGRQFSNSRSEMNVSTLELGDSALYLCASSGDLSYNEQFFGPGTRLTVL.

This clone was picked up a small number of times. This chain links TRBV30 with TRBJ2-3, with D maybe TRBD1 (5 bases). Germline lookup yields CDR1 GTSNPN and CDR2 SVGIG (reference sequence). This CDR3 spans 16 amino acids. Deletions cut 4 bases from V and 2 bases from J, with 19 bases between. CDR3 nucleotide sequence: TGTGCCTGGACCCGCAAAAGGGGCTCCCTCACAGATACGCAGTATTTT. Protein: CAWTRKRGSLTDTQYF.

This clone occurred a few times. The rearrangement uses TRBV28 and TRBJ2-3; weak D call: TRBD1 (5 bases). The germline V gene has CDR1 MDHEN and CDR2 SYDVKM. Trimming stripped 4 bases from V and 14 bases from J, with 22 bases between. The length of the CDR3 is 14 residues. The CDR3 spells CASSSYRIPRTGYF. The CDR3 DNA follows: TGTGCCAGCAGTTCCTACAGGATACCGCGAACGGGGTATTTT.

This clone came up a few times. The rearrangement joins TRBV10-3 to TRBJ2-5; 8 nucleotides match TRBD1. Germline loops: CDR1 ENHRY, CDR2 SYGVKD. This CDR3 region has 14 residues. Losses at the gene ends were 4 bases for V and 4 bases for J; bases not matched to a gene: 5. This CDR3 is CAISGTGGRETQYF. The DNA of the CDR3 is TGTGCCATCAGTGGAACAGGGGGACGAGAGACCCAGTACTTC.

This chain joins TRBV7-2 and TRBJ1-2; perhaps TRBD1 as D (6 bases). The CDR3 is 13 amino acids. Germline values: CDR1 SGHTA, CDR2 FQGNSA. The V end was cut by 5 bases, the J end by 8 bases, with 15 bases between. In DNA form, the CDR3 reads TGTGCCAGCAGCATGTACAGGGTGAGAGGCTACACCTTC. Translating it yields CASSMYRVRGYTF.

The CDR3 is CASRKTYTQYF. The CDR3 nucleotides read TGTGCCAGCAGGAAGACATATACGCAGTATTTT. The rearrangement links TRBV28 to TRBJ2-3; D gene uncertain. This CDR3 spans 11 amino acids. CDR1 is MDHEN and CDR2 is SYDVKM in the germline V gene. V was shortened by 6 bases and J by 7 bases, with 8 bases between the two germline ends. The full variable domain, completed using reference TRBV28 and TRBJ2-3, is DVKVTQSSRYLVKRTGEKVFLECVQDMDHENMFWYRQDPGLGLRLIYFSYDVKMKEKGDIPEGYSVSREKKERFSLILESASTNQTSMYLCASRKTYTQYFGPGTRLTVL.

In this sample, this clone turned up a few times. This chain joins TRBV18 and TRBJ2-3; 8 positions match TRBD2. This CDR3 has 14 residues. CDR1 and CDR2 (germline): KGHSH, LQKENI. V lost 6 bases and J lost 0; bases outside the gene matches: 2. Here the CDR3 DNA reads TGTGCCAGCTCCTCTAGCGGGAGCACAGATACGCAGTATTTT. Translated: CASSSSGSTDTQYF.

The chain employs TRBV29-1 and TRBJ2-3; 10 nucleotides match TRBD2. V trimming: 2 bases; J trimming: 3 bases; junction bases outside the gene matches: 17. CDR1 and CDR2 (germline): SQVTM, ANQGSEA. The CDR3 has 19 amino acids. Here the CDR3 DNA reads TGCAGCGTTGAATGGGGGGTAGGGCTAGCGGGAGAAATAACAGATACGCAGTATTTT. This sequence encodes CSVEWGVGLAGEITDTQYF.

Only a few counts were recorded for this clone. This chain links TRBV29-1 with TRBJ1-4; TRBD1 matches at 8 bases. CDR1 and CDR2 from the germline V gene are SQVTM and ANQGSEA. The CDR3 length is 13 residues. V was clipped by 3 bases and J by 8 bases; unmatched bases: 5. The chain's CDR3 is CSVEDRVAEKLFF. The CDR3 region has the DNA TGCAGCGTTGAGGACAGGGTAGCCGAAAAACTGTTTTTT.

V gene TRBV5-1 combines with J gene TRBJ2-7; 8 bases align to TRBD1. The CDR3 is 15 amino acids. CDR1 is SGHRS, CDR2 YFSETQ, per germline. J was trimmed by 5 bases and V by 3 bases; bases with no gene match: 10. The CDR3 coding sequence is TGCGCCAGCAGCTGGGGATTCGACAGGGGTCACGAGCAGTACTTC. Amino acids: CASSWGFDRGHEQYF.

The chain recombines TRBV7-9 with TRBJ2-7; the match to TRBD2 covers 12 bases. V lost 5 bases to trimming and J lost 5 bases; unmatched junction nucleotides: 7. Germline loops: CDR1 SEHNR, CDR2 FQNEAQ (reference sequence). CDR3 length: 15 residues. Written as DNA, the CDR3 is TGTGCCAGCAGCCCTAGCGGGAGGGGAGGCGACGAGCAGTACTTC. This gives the protein CASSPSGRGGDEQYF.

This clone was seen only a few times. The rearrangement links TRBV28 to TRBJ1-5, with D unresolved. This CDR3 is built from 14 residues. V gave up 5 bases and J gave up 7 bases, with 15 bases separating them. The germline V gene has CDR1 MDHEN and CDR2 SYDVKM. CDR3 nucleotides: TGTGCCAGCAGTCCCTCCGGGAGGTGGCAGCCCCAGCATTTT. Its protein product is CASSPSGRWQPQHF.

There are a few counts of this clone. V and J are TRBV27 and TRBJ1-2; D uncertain. Per the germline V gene, CDR1 is MNHEY and CDR2 is SMNVEV (reference sequence). CDR3 size: 13 residues. V dropped 1 base and J dropped 10 bases, with 13 bases sitting between them. Written as DNA, the CDR3 is TGTGCCAGCAGTTTATTCAGAGGAAGGCCCTACACCTTC. It yields the protein CASSLFRGRPYTF.

V usage is TRBV5-1 and J usage is TRBJ1-1; D is undetermined. Trimming stripped 2 bases from V and 4 bases from J, with 15 bases between. Germline CDR1 SGHRS, CDR2 YFSETQ. This CDR3 is 15 amino acids long. The CDR3 DNA reads TGCGCCAGCAGCTTTCAAAAGGGAGGAGGCACTGAAGCTTTCTTT. It encodes CASSFQKGGGTEAFF.

The genes are TRBV4-1 and TRBJ2-1; 7 positions agree with TRBD2. The germline gives CDR1 MGHRA, CDR2 YSYEKL. The CDR3 covers 15 residues. V lost 5 bases and J lost 2; bases outside the gene matches: 6. The CDR3 nucleotides read TGCGCCAGCAGCATAGTCACTAGCGCCTACAATGAGCAGTTCTTC. This translates into CASSIVTSAYNEQFF.

This clone was seen a handful of times. The sample carries other DNA sequences with the same CDR3. The chain has TRBV30 and TRBJ1-5, with a weak D call TRBD1 (5 bases). V lost 5 bases to trimming and J lost 0 bases, with 8 bases between them. In germline, CDR1 is GTSNPN, CDR2 SVGIG (reference sequence). The CDR3 runs 13 residues. The CDR3 DNA reads as TGTGCCTGGGCGGGGGATAGCAATCAGCCCCAGCATTTT. It translates to CAWAGDSNQPQHF.

This clone turned up a few times. This chain connects TRBV10-3 to TRBJ2-7; 12 bases align to TRBD2. The V and J ends lost 3 bases and 3 bases, in that order; junction bases with no gene match: 6. The CDR3 runs to 16 residues. Germline values: CDR1 ENHRY, CDR2 SYGVKD. CDR3 loop: CAISEGLAGGRYEQYF. Here the CDR3 DNA reads TGTGCCATCAGTGAAGGGCTAGCGGGAGGGCGCTACGAGCAGTACTTC.

The genes are TRBV9 and TRBJ2-1; 10 bases are shared with TRBD2. In germline, CDR1 is SGDLS, CDR2 YYNGEE. The CDR3 consists of 16 residues. Germline trimming cut 6 bases from V and 0 bases from J; bases unmatched to any gene: 6. The CDR3 reads CASTLAGGSSYNEQFF. The DNA for the CDR3 is TGTGCCAGCACCTTAGCGGGAGGAAGCTCCTACAATGAGCAGTTCTTC.

This clone was seen a few times. Sequence at one end of the junction differs from germline and may be a read error. The V gene is TRBV4-1, the J gene TRBJ1-4, with a tentative D call TRBD1 (6 bases). This CDR3 has 14 amino acids. CDR1 is MGHRA and CDR2 is YSYEKL in the germline V gene. Here the CDR3 reads CASTQDQGNEKLFF. For the CDR3, the DNA is TGCGCCAGCACCCAAGATCAGGGGAATGAAAAACTGTTTTTT.